This is a list of T cell receptor beta chains from one sample in a study of brain metastases from non-small cell lung cancer. Some clones are missing from TCRdb's copy, which holds only in-frame ones; the method was immunoSEQ multiplex PCR. The sample has over a thousand clones, approximately 85% seen once. The sample comprised tumor-adjacent normal tissue. These receptors were taken from a donor at least 40 years old with non-small cell lung cancer. Each CDR3 is given with its conserved first and last residue. Each record gives: V gene, J gene, clone size, D gene, CDR3 protein, CDR3 DNA. The D gene is left open where the match is weak. Expanded clones are given a class, and other clones once, few, many or no size at all.

v_call: TRBV5-1; j_call: TRBJ2-2; clone_size: NA; d_call: NA; cdr3_aa: CASSEGGTGELFF; cdr3_nt: TGCGCCAGCAGCGAAGGCGGCACCGGGGAGCTGTTTTTT
v_call: TRBV2; j_call: TRBJ2-1; clone_size: NA; d_call: TRBD2; cdr3_aa: CASRRGLAGGLNEQFF; cdr3_nt: TGTGCCAGCAGACGGGGACTAGCGGGGGGCCTCAATGAGCAGTTCTTC
v_call: TRBV29-1; j_call: TRBJ1-2; clone_size: NA; d_call: TRBD1; cdr3_aa: CSVQGQGVYGYTF; cdr3_nt: TGCAGCGTACAAGGACAGGGAGTCTATGGCTACACCTTC
v_call: TRBV19; j_call: TRBJ2-3; clone_size: NA; d_call: TRBD1; cdr3_aa: CASSMTGLGTDTQYF; cdr3_nt: TGTGCCAGTAGTATGACAGGGTTAGGCACAGATACGCAGTATTTT
v_call: TRBV9; j_call: TRBJ1-5; clone_size: once; d_call: NA; cdr3_aa: CASSVDSGEGQPQHF; cdr3_nt: TGTGCCAGCAGCGTAGATTCCGGGGAAGGCCAGCCCCAGCATTTT
v_call: TRBV6-5; j_call: TRBJ1-5; clone_size: NA; d_call: NA; cdr3_aa: CASSGTQGKQPQHF; cdr3_nt: TGTGCCAGCAGCGGAACCCAGGGTAAACAGCCCCAGCATTTT
v_call: TRBV19; j_call: TRBJ2-1; clone_size: NA; d_call: NA; cdr3_aa: CASSIGALGGNEQFF; cdr3_nt: TGTGCCAGTAGTATTGGGGCCTTGGGGGGTAATGAGCAGTTCTTC
v_call: TRBV2; j_call: TRBJ2-4; clone_size: once; d_call: TRBD1; cdr3_aa: CASSVRDRGDIQYF; cdr3_nt: TGTGCCAGCAGTGTCCGGGACAGGGGCGACATTCAGTACTTC
v_call: TRBV29-1; j_call: TRBJ1-4; clone_size: NA; d_call: TRBD1; cdr3_aa: CSARQGAVEKLFF; cdr3_nt: TGCAGCGCTCGACAGGGGGCGGTTGAAAAACTGTTTTTT
v_call: TRBV5-1; j_call: TRBJ2-7; clone_size: once; d_call: TRBD2; cdr3_aa: CASSLETSGARSSYEQYF; cdr3_nt: TGTGCCAGCAGCTTGGAGACTAGCGGGGCGAGGAGCTCCTACGAGCAGTACTTC
v_call: TRBV5-1; j_call: TRBJ2-1; clone_size: NA; d_call: TRBD1; cdr3_aa: CASSPGQGTYNEQFF; cdr3_nt: TGCGCCAGCAGCCCCGGACAGGGTACCTACAATGAGCAGTTCTTC
v_call: TRBV24-1; j_call: TRBJ2-3; clone_size: NA; d_call: NA; cdr3_aa: CATSYTDTQYF; cdr3_nt: TGTGCCACCAGTTACACAGATACGCAGTATTTT
v_call: TRBV7-2; j_call: TRBJ2-3; clone_size: few; d_call: NA; cdr3_aa: CASSFGPSSSDTQYF; cdr3_nt: TGTGCCAGCAGCTTTGGTCCGTCGAGCTCAGATACGCAGTATTTT
v_call: TRBV5-4; j_call: TRBJ2-2; clone_size: NA; d_call: TRBD1; cdr3_aa: CASSFHLGQLNTGELFF; cdr3_nt: TGTGCCAGCAGCTTCCACTTGGGACAGCTGAACACCGGGGAGCTGTTTTTT
v_call: TRBV30; j_call: TRBJ1-5; clone_size: NA; d_call: NA; cdr3_aa: CAWSVPGDNQPQHF; cdr3_nt: TGTGCCTGGAGTGTACCAGGGGACAATCAGCCCCAGCATTTT